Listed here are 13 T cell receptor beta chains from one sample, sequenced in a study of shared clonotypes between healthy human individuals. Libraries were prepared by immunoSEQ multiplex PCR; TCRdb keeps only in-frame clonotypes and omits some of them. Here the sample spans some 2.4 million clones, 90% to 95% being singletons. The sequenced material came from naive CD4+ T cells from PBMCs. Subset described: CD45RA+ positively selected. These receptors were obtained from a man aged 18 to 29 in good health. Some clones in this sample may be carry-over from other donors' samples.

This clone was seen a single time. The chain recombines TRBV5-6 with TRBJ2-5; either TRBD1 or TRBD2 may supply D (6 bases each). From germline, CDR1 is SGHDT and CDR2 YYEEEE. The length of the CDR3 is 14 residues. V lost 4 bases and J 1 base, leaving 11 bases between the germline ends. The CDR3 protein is CASSRGGGQETQYF. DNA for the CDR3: TGTGCCAGCAGCCGAGGAGGGGGCCAAGAGACCCAGTACTTC.

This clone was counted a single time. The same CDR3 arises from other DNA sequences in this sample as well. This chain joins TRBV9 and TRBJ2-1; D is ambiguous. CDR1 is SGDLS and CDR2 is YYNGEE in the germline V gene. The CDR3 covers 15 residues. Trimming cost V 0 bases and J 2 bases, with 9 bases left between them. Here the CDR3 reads CASSVGGGAYNEQFF. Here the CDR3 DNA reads TGTGCCAGCAGCGTAGGGGGTGGAGCCTACAATGAGCAGTTCTTC.

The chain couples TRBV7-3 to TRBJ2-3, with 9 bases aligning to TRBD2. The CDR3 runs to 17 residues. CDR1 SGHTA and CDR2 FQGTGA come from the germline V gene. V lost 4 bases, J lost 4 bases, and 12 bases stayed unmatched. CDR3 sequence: CASSSPPGLAVADTQYF. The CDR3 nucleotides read TGTGCCAGCAGCTCACCGCCGGGACTAGCTGTCGCAGATACGCAGTATTTT.

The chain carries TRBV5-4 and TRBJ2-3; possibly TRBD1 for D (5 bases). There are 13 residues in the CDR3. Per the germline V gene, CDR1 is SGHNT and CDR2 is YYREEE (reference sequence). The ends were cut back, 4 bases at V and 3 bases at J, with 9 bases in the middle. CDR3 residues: CASSDPGTDTQYF. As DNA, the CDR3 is TGTGCCAGCAGCGATCCAGGGACAGATACGCAGTATTTT.

The CDR3 bases are TGTGCCAGCAGCAGGGACTATGGCTACACCTTC. Translated, it gives CASSRDYGYTF. The rearrangement links TRBV2 to TRBJ1-2, with a weak D call TRBD1 (5 bases). Germline V CDR1 and CDR2: SNHLY, FYNNEI. Trimming took off 6 bases at V and 3 bases at J, with 5 bases between the two ends. The CDR3 totals 11 residues.

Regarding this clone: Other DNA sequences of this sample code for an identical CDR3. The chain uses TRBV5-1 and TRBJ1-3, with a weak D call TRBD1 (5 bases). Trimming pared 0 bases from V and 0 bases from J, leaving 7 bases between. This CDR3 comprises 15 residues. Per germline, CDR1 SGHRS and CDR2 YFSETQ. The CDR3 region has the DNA TGCGCCAGCAGCTTGGGACAGACCTCTGGAAACACCATATATTTT. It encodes CASSLGQTSGNTIYF.

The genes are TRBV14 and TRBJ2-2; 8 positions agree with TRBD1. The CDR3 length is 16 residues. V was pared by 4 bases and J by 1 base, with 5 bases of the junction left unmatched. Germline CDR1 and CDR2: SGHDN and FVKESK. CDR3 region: CASSPRTGRNTGELFF. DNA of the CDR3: TGTGCCAGCAGCCCCAGGACAGGGCGGAACACCGGGGAGCTGTTTTTT. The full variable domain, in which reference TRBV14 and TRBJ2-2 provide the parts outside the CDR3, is EAGVTQFPSHSVIEKGQTVTLRCDPISGHDNLYWYRRVMGKEIKFLLHFVKESKQDESGMPNNRFLAERTGGTYSTLKVQPAELEDSGVYFCASSPRTGRNTGELFFGEGSRLTVL.

The CDR3 here is CASSTRGQGITEAFF. The CDR3, as DNA: TGTGCCAGCAGCACCCGCGGACAGGGGATCACTGAAGCTTTCTTT. The V call is TRBV7-3, the J call TRBJ1-1, with 9 bases fitting TRBD1. The CDR3 covers 15 residues. The trim removed 5 bases at V and 4 bases at J, leaving 8 bases unmatched. The germline V gene has CDR1 SGHTA and CDR2 FQGTGA.

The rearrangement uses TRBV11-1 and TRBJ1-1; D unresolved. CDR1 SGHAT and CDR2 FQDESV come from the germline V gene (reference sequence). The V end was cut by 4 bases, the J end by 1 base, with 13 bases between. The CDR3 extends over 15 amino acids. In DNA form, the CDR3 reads TGTGCCAGCAGCTCCCTCGAGTGGACGAACACTGAAGCTTTCTTT. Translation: CASSSLEWTNTEAFF.

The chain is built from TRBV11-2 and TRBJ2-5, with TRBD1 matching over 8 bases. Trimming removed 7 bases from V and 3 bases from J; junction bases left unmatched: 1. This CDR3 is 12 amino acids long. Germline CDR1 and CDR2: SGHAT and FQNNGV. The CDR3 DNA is TGTGCCAGCAAGACAGGGGAAGAGACCCAGTACTTC. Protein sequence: CASKTGEETQYF.

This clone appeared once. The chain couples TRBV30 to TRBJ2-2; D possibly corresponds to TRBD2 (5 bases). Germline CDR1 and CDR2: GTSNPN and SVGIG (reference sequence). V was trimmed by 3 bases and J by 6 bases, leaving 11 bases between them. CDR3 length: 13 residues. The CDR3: CAWSRTSSGELFF. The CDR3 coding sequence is TGTGCCTGGAGCCGAACTAGTTCCGGGGAGCTGTTTTTT.

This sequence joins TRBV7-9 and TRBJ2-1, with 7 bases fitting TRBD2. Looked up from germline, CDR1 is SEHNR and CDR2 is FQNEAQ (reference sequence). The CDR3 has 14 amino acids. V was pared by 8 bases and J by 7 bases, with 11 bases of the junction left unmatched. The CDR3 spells CASGLAASSNEQFF. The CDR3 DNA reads TGTGCCAGCGGCCTAGCGGCGAGCTCTAATGAGCAGTTCTTC.

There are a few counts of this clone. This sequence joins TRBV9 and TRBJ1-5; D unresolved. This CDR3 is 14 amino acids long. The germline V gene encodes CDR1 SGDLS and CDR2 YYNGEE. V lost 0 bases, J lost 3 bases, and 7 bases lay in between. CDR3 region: CASSVDGFNQPQHF. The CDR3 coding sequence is TGTGCCAGCAGCGTAGACGGATTCAATCAGCCCCAGCATTTT.